This is a list of T cell receptor beta chains from one sample in a study of T cells in Graves' hyperthyroidism and ophthalmopathy. TCRdb processed the multiplex PCR reads anew with MiXCR; each CDR3 protein has one entry. The sample has over 450,000 distinct CDR3 sequences, under 20% seen once. The sample comprised blood. The receptor set was obtained from a woman between 18 and 29 years old with Graves' ophthalmopathy. Each CDR3 is given with its conserved first and last residue. A D gene is named only where the DNA matches it firmly. Clone size appears in some rows only: once, few, many, or a class for an expanded clone.

size	D	J	V	DNA	CDR3
many	NA	TRBJ2-1	TRBV27	TGTGCCAGCAGCGCTTCTAAAGGGGACTCACCAGGGATTGAGCAGTTCTTC	CASSASKGDSPGIEQFF
many	NA	TRBJ2-3	TRBV3-1	TGTGCCAGCAGCCCAGCCCAACGGGGACGCACAGATACGCAGTATTTT	CASSPAQRGRTDTQYF
NA	TRBD1	TRBJ2-1	TRBV5-5	TGTGCCAGCAGCCGTCGGACAGGGGACTCCTACAATGAGCAGTTCTTC	CASSRRTGDSYNEQFF
many	NA	TRBJ1-1	TRBV12-3/TRBV12-4	TGTGCCAGCCGGGACGGGGCGAACACTGAAGCTTTCTTT	CASRDGANTEAFF
NA	TRBD2	TRBJ2-1	TRBV19	TGTGCCAGTAGTCTCCGGGACTACCCCTACAATGAGCAGTTCTTC	CASSLRDYPYNEQFF
NA	NA	TRBJ2-5	TRBV7-3	TGTGCCAGCAGCCCCCCGGAGGAGGGGCCGCAAGAGACCCAGTACTTC	CASSPPEEGPQETQYF
few	TRBD1	TRBJ1-1	TRBV6-6	TGTGCCAGCAGTTACTCTGGACAGGCTGAAGCTTTCTTT	CASSYSGQAEAFF
few	NA	TRBJ2-1	TRBV30	TGTGCCTGGACCGGCGGGAATGAGCAGTTCTTC	CAWTGGNEQFF
NA	NA	TRBJ1-6	TRBV28	TGTGCCAGCAGTTTGGCGACAGTTTATAATTCACCCCTCCACTTT	CASSLATVYNSPLHF
many	TRBD2	TRBJ2-7	TRBV20-1	TGCAGTGCTTCAAAAGCGGGAGGGGGATACGAGCAGTACTTC	CSASKAGGGYEQYF
NA	TRBD2	TRBJ2-7	TRBV6-1	TGTGCCAGCTGGGGACTAGCGGGAGGGGCCGGCCCCTACGAGCAGTACTTC	CASWGLAGGAGPYEQYF
many	NA	TRBJ1-1	TRBV6-5	TGTGCCAGCAGTTACTCGCAGGGAGGCACTGAAGCTTTCTTT	CASSYSQGGTEAFF
NA	TRBD2	TRBJ2-7	TRBV29-1	TGCAGCGTTAGAGGGGGTACTAGCGGGAGTTACGAGCAGTACTTC	CSVRGGTSGSYEQYF
NA	NA	TRBJ1-1	TRBV27	TGTGCCAGCAGTTTATCGGGAACAGGGATGGCTGAAGCTTTCTTT	CASSLSGTGMAEAFF
NA	TRBD2	TRBJ2-5	TRBV7-3	TGTGCCAGCAGCCCCCTCGGGGGTGGACTAGCAACCCAAGAGATCCAGTACTTC	CASSPLGGGLATQEIQYF
once	NA	TRBJ1-4	TRBV25-1	TGTGCCAGCAGTGAATACAGGGGCAACCATGAAAAACTGTTTTTT	CASSEYRGNHEKLFF
NA	NA	TRBJ2-6	TRBV10-3	TGTGCCATCAGTGAGTCGGGGGACTCTGGGGCCAACGTCCTGACTTTC	CAISESGDSGANVLTF
once	TRBD1	TRBJ1-5	TRBV18	TGTGCCAGCACTCGACAGGGACTGACCCAGCATTTT	CASTRQGLTQHF
many	NA	TRBJ2-1	TRBV9	TGTGCCAGCAGCGTTGGGGCTAGCCCAACGAATGAGCAGTTCTTC	CASSVGASPTNEQFF
many	TRBD1	TRBJ2-7	TRBV5-1	TGCGCCAGCAGCGTCGCAGGGGGAAGTATCGAGCAGTACTTC	CASSVAGGSIEQYF
few	TRBD1	TRBJ1-3	TRBV11-2	TGTGCCAGCAGCTTAACTTCAGGGGGGCGCAGCGGAAACACCATATATTTT	CASSLTSGGRSGNTIYF
few	NA	TRBJ2-1	TRBV9	TGTGCCAGCAGTGCCACCTGGGTAAGCTCCTACAATGAGCAGTTCTTC	CASSATWVSSYNEQFF
many	TRBD1	TRBJ2-5	TRBV11-2	TGTGCCAGCAGCGCCCCGACAGGGGGCCAAGAGACCCAGTACTTC	CASSAPTGGQETQYF
NA	NA	TRBJ2-6	TRBV6-7	TGTGCCAGCAGTTTCCCCAGGGCGGCTGGGGCCAACGTCCTGACTTTC	CASSFPRAAGANVLTF
few	TRBD1	TRBJ1-6	TRBV7-2	TGTGCCAGCAGCTTACCCCAGGATGGGTACAGGGGAAGTAATTCACCCCTCCACTTT	CASSLPQDGYRGSNSPLHF
many	TRBD2	TRBJ2-1	TRBV3-1	TGTGCCAGCAGCCGGCAAACTAGCGGGAGCTCCTACAATGAGCAGTTCTTC	CASSRQTSGSSYNEQFF
many	NA	TRBJ2-1	TRBV5-6	TGTGCCAGCAGCTTGTTAAGAACGAGTACTCCGAGTGAGCAGTTCTTC	CASSLLRTSTPSEQFF
many	TRBD2	TRBJ2-1	TRBV7-9	TGTGCCAGCAGCTCTAGCGGGTACAATGAGCAGTTCTTC	CASSSSGYNEQFF
many	TRBD2	TRBJ2-7	TRBV27	TGTGCCAGCAGTGCCTTAGCGGGATTCTACGAGCAGTACTTC	CASSALAGFYEQYF
many	NA	TRBJ1-1	TRBV6-2/TRBV6-3	TGTGCCAGCACAGGGGTGGAGGACACTGAAGCTTTCTTT	CASTGVEDTEAFF
many	NA	TRBJ2-7	TRBV28	TGTGCCAGCAGTTTAGGGCTTGGGCGGAACGAGCAGTACTTC	CASSLGLGRNEQYF